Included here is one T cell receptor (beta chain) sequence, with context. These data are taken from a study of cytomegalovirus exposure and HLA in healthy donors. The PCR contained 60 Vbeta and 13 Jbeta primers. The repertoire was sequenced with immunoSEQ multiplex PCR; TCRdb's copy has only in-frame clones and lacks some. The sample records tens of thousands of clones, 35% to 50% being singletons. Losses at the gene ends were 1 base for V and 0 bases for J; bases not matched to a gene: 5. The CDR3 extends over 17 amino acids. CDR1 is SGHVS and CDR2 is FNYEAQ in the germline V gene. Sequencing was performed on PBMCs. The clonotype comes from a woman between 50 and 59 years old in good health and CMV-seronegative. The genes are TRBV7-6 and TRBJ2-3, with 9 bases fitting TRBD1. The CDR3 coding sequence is TGTGCCAGCAGCTTAGGCCCCGGGACAGGGAGCACAGATACGCAGTATTTT. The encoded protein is CASSLGPGTGSTDTQYF. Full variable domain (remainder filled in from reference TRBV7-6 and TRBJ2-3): GAGVSQSPRYKVTKRGQDVALRCDPISGHVSLYWYRQALGQGPEFLTYFNYEAQQDKSGLPNDRFSAERPEGSISTLTIQRTEQRDSAMYRCASSLGPGTGSTDTQYFGPGTRLTVL.